These 11 T cell receptor beta chains originate from one sample sequenced in a study of cytomegalovirus exposure and HLA in healthy donors. PCR used 60 Vbeta primers and 13 Jbeta primers. Profiling relied on immunoSEQ multiplex PCR, and the TCRdb table lists in-frame clones only, not all of them. The sample includes about 110,000 clones, 65% to 85% seen only once; the top ten take approximately 2.7%. Input material: PBMCs. The source is a woman younger than 35 in good health and CMV-seronegative.

The V call is TRBV11-2, the J call TRBJ1-1, with 8 bases aligning to TRBD1. Germline V gene lookup returns CDR1 SGHAT and CDR2 FQNNGV. The CDR3 consists of 16 residues. V was clipped by 1 base and J by 4 bases; unmatched bases: 8. CDR3: CASSLVRGQGGTEAFF. As DNA, the CDR3 is TGTGCCAGCAGCTTAGTCCGAGGACAGGGAGGCACTGAAGCTTTCTTT. The whole variable domain, remainder taken from reference TRBV11-2 and TRBJ1-1, is EAGVAQSPRYKIIEKRQSVAFWCNPISGHATLYWYQQILGQGPKLLIQFQNNGVVDDSQLPKDRFSAERLKGVDSTLKIQPAKLEDSAVYLCASSLVRGQGGTEAFFGQGTRLTVV.

This chain connects TRBV6-1 to TRBJ1-1; a weak D match, TRBD1 (6 bases). The germline V and J ends were trimmed by 4 bases and 1 base, with 10 bases remaining between them. Germline values: CDR1 MNHNS, CDR2 SASEGT. CDR3 length: 14 residues. The CDR3 region is CASSGRTENTEAFF. The CDR3 DNA is TGTGCCAGCAGTGGGAGGACAGAGAACACTGAAGCTTTCTTT.

This clone was observed a few times. The rearrangement links TRBV4-1 to TRBJ2-5; D not resolved. Trimming shortened V by 1 base and J by 7 bases, and 13 bases separated the two germline ends. The CDR3 covers 14 residues. Per germline, CDR1 MGHRA and CDR2 YSYEKL. This CDR3 reads CASSQGAATGTQYF. The CDR3 DNA is TGCGCCAGCAGCCAAGGCGCGGCGACCGGGACCCAGTACTTC.

This clone was seen a handful of times. This chain links TRBV6-6 with TRBJ1-1, with 8 bases identical to TRBD1. Germline lookup yields CDR1 MNHNY and CDR2 SVGAGI (reference sequence). V lost 2 bases to trimming and J lost 6 bases; unmatched junction nucleotides: 5. The CDR3 length is 14 residues. The CDR3 loop reads CASSYPDRASEAFF. DNA for the CDR3: TGTGCCAGCAGTTACCCGGACAGGGCCTCTGAAGCTTTCTTT.

The rearrangement links TRBV5-4 to TRBJ2-6; a weak D match, TRBD1 (6 bases). The CDR3 runs 16 residues. The germline CDR1 and CDR2 sequences are SGHNT and YYREEE (reference sequence). V lost 3 bases, J lost 0 bases, and 10 bases lay in between. CDR3 loop: CASSSDSFSGANVLTF. The DNA of the CDR3 is TGTGCCAGCAGCTCGGACAGTTTCTCTGGGGCCAACGTCCTGACTTTC.

V and J are TRBV7-2 and TRBJ1-5, with 7 nucleotides matching TRBD1. Germline V gene sequence: CDR1 SGHTA, CDR2 FQGNSA. The CDR3 spans 14 residues. Trimming removed 7 bases from V and 0 bases from J; junction bases left unmatched: 3. The CDR3 nucleotides read TGTGCCAGCACCGACAGGGTTAGCAATCAGCCCCAGCATTTT. Translation gives CASTDRVSNQPQHF.

J is TRBJ2-7 and V is TRBV2; possibly TRBD1 for D (5 bases). Germline V lookup: CDR1 SNHLY, CDR2 FYNNEI. CDR3 length equals 15 residues. Between the trimmed V and J ends, which lost 7 bases and 5 bases, there was a span of 21 bases. CDR3 in amino acids: CASIEEPRLGDEQYF. The CDR3 DNA sequence: TGTGCCAGCATCGAGGAGCCCCGGTTAGGGGACGAGCAGTACTTC.

This sequence joins TRBV6-5 and TRBJ1-2, with a weak D call TRBD1 (5 bases). Between the trimmed V and J ends, which lost 2 bases and 4 bases, there was a span of 11 bases. Per germline, CDR1 MNHEY and CDR2 SVGAGI. This CDR3 has 14 amino acids. The CDR3 DNA is TGTGCCAGCAGTTACGGAGGGGAGGGCTATGGCTACACCTTC. Translated: CASSYGGEGYGYTF.

The chain carries TRBV7-6 and TRBJ1-1; D is ambiguous. Germline loops: CDR1 SGHVS, CDR2 FNYEAQ. V lost 4 bases, J lost 0 bases, and 6 bases lay in between. CDR3 length: 13 amino acids. CDR3 sequence: CASSYNLNTEAFF. DNA of the CDR3: TGTGCCAGCAGCTACAATTTGAACACTGAAGCTTTCTTT.

V is TRBV5-1 and J is TRBJ1-2; possibly TRBD1 for D (6 bases). The CDR3 is made up of 14 amino acids. Germline CDR1 is SGHRS and CDR2 is YFSETQ. The ends were cut back, 0 bases at V and 1 base at J, with 7 bases in the middle. CDR3: CASSLAGDNYGYTF. For the CDR3, the DNA is TGCGCCAGCAGCTTGGCAGGGGATAACTATGGCTACACCTTC.

This sequence joins TRBV5-4 and TRBJ2-3; 8 positions match TRBD1. This CDR3 spans 15 amino acids. V trimming: 0 bases; J trimming: 4 bases; junction bases outside the gene matches: 4. Germline values: CDR1 SGHNT, CDR2 YYREEE (reference sequence). This CDR3 is CASSLEIRGPDTQYF. The CDR3 region has the DNA TGTGCCAGCAGCTTGGAAATCAGGGGGCCAGATACGCAGTATTTT.